The TCR beta chain under discussion was sequenced for a study of Ad26.COV2.S vaccination and SARS-CoV-2 variants. Study in general: The donor belonged to the COV1001 Ad26.COV2.S trial arm.

The CDR3 is 14 residues long. Germline CDR1 and CDR2: SGHNT and YYREEE (reference sequence). Unmatched junction bases numbered 8, after V lost 3 bases and J lost 8 bases. Notes on the study in general: Substantial breadth was reportedly displayed by spike-specific CD8+ and CD4+ T cell responses after vaccination.

Regarding this clone: Its cognate antigen is unknown.

Sequenced by immunoSEQ multiplex PCR; TCRdb stores in-frame clones only, minus some. This sample has about 680,000 clones; 89% occur once, and the top ten carry approximately 1.5%. Specified treatment: around 19 received Ad26.COV2.S at low or high dose, single or two shots; roughly five received placebo; per-sample allocation not given. Day 63 after the first injection of vaccine or placebo was the sampling time. Donor was an adult aged 18-55 years in Boston. The chain employs TRBV5-4 and TRBJ1-3; TRBD1 matches 7 bases. The sequence was collected from a person aged 18-65 years who received the Ad26.COV2.S COVID-19 vaccine or a placebo. This specimen was peripheral blood, taken in a trial of Ad26.COV2.S vaccine versus placebo. DNA for the CDR3: TGTGCCAGCAGCTCGACAGGGACTCGAGACACCATATATTTT. As protein: CASSSTGTRDTIYF.